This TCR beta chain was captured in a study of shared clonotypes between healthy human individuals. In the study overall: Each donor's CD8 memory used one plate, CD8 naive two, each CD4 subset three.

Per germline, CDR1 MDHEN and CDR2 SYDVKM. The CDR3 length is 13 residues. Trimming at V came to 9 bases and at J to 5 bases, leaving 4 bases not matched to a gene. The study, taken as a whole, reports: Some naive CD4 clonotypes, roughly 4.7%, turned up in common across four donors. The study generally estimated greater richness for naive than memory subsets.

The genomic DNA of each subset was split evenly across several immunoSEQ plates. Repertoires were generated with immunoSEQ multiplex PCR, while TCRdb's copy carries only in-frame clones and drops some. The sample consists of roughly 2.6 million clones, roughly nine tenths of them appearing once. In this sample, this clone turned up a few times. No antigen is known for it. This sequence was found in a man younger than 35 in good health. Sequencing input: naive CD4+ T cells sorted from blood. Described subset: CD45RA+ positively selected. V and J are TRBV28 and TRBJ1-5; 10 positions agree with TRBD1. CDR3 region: CASEDRGDQPQHF. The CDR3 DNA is TGTGCCAGTGAGGACAGGGGGGATCAGCCCCAGCATTTT.